Below are 25 T cell receptor beta chains sequenced from a single sample in a study of T cell responses to AZD1222 COVID-19 vaccine. Sequencing was performed with immunoSEQ multiplex PCR; in TCRdb, only in-frame clones are kept and a portion is missing. There are 84,000 or so clones in the sample; roughly nine tenths occur only once, and 30% to 35% lies in the top ten. Material: peripheral blood, obtained on day 0 of AZD1222 vaccination. These receptors were obtained from an adult in good health.

The rearrangement uses TRBV5-8 and TRBJ2-2; no reliable D call. The CDR3 runs 11 residues. Germline V gene data show CDR1 as SGHTS and CDR2 as YDEGEE. The V end lost 2 bases, the J end lost 10 bases, and 6 bases lay between the germline ends. As DNA, the CDR3 is TGTGCCAGCAGCTTTAACGAGGAGCTGTTTTTT. Its protein is CASSFNEELFF.

This clone was recorded once. The gene calls are TRBV28 and TRBJ2-3; D ambiguous. Germline V gene data show CDR1 as MDHEN and CDR2 as SYDVKM. Trimming took off 3 bases at V and 2 bases at J, with 15 bases between the two ends. This CDR3 is 16 amino acids long. CDR3 nucleotide sequence: TGTGCCAGCAGTTTCCCGACTCCCAGGCCCACAGATACGCAGTATTTT. Its translation is CASSFPTPRPTDTQYF. Combining the CDR3 with reference TRBV28 and TRBJ2-3 gives the whole variable domain DVKVTQSSRYLVKRTGEKVFLECVQDMDHENMFWYRQDPGLGLRLIYFSYDVKMKEKGDIPEGYSVSREKKERFSLILESASTNQTSMYLCASSFPTPRPTDTQYFGPGTRLTVL.

V usage is TRBV9 and J usage is TRBJ2-3, with a possible D match to TRBD1 (6 bases). The CDR3 loop spans 14 amino acids. The germline gives CDR1 SGDLS, CDR2 YYNGEE. V was cut by 1 base and J by 0 bases, with 6 bases left in between. As DNA, the CDR3 is TGTGCCAGCAGCGTACAGGGGAGCACAGATACGCAGTATTTT. Translation: CASSVQGSTDTQYF.

The chain couples TRBV7-9 to TRBJ1-1, with D tentatively TRBD1 (6 bases). V was trimmed by 5 bases and J by 3 bases, leaving 10 bases between them. The CDR3 sequence is 13 residues long. Germline V CDR1 and CDR2: SEHNR, FQNEAQ (reference sequence). As DNA, the CDR3 is TGTGCCAGCAGCCCCAGGGGAGACACTGAAGCTTTCTTT. This codes for CASSPRGDTEAFF. Using reference TRBV7-9 and TRBJ1-1 for the parts outside the CDR3, the full variable domain is DTGVSQNPRHKITKRGQNVTFRCDPISEHNRLYWYRQTLGQGPEFLTYFQNEAQLEKSRLLSDRFSAERPKGSFSTLEIQRTEQGDSAMYLCASSPRGDTEAFFGQGTRLTVV.

J is TRBJ1-1 and V is TRBV28, with D uncertain. The germline CDR1 and CDR2 sequences are MDHEN and SYDVKM. CDR3 length: 11 amino acids. The V end was cut by 4 bases, the J end by 4 bases, with 4 bases between. The DNA of the CDR3 is TGTGCCAGCAGTTCAGGCACTGAAGCTTTCTTT. Residues: CASSSGTEAFF.

In this sample, this clone turned up many times. The chain employs TRBV2 and TRBJ1-6; possibly TRBD1 for D (6 bases). V gave up 4 bases and J gave up 13 bases, with 14 bases separating them. The germline gives CDR1 SNHLY, CDR2 FYNNEI. The CDR3 consists of 13 residues. The CDR3, as DNA: TGTGCCAGCAGTGGGACAGCCGGCCAGCCCCTCCACTTT. Translation gives CASSGTAGQPLHF. Full variable domain (outside the CDR3, taken from reference TRBV2 and TRBJ1-6): EPEVTQTPSHQVTQMGQEVILRCVPISNHLYFYWYRQILGQKVEFLVSFYNNEISEKSEIFDDQFSVERPDGSNFTLKIRSTKLEDSAMYFCASSGTAGQPLHFGNGTRLTVT.

This chain connects TRBV5-1 to TRBJ2-7; 9 bases are a match to TRBD1. This CDR3 region has 16 residues. The V gene end was trimmed by 2 bases and the J gene end by 2 bases; junction bases not matched to a gene: 8. Germline-derived CDR1 and CDR2 are SGHRS and YFSETQ. The DNA for the CDR3 is TGCGCCAGCAGCTTACAACAGGGGGCGAACCCCTACGAGCAGTACTTC. This sequence encodes CASSLQQGANPYEQYF.

V and J are TRBV30 and TRBJ2-2; D gene uncertain. The CDR3 loop spans 12 amino acids. Per the germline V gene, CDR1 is GTSNPN and CDR2 is SVGIG (reference sequence). Trimming stripped 2 bases from V and 5 bases from J, with 6 bases between. As DNA, the CDR3 is TGTGCCTGGAGTCGGAGAACCGGGGAGCTGTTTTTT. It encodes CAWSRRTGELFF.

This chain links TRBV30 with TRBJ1-3; tentative D call: TRBD1 (6 bases). In germline, CDR1 is GTSNPN, CDR2 SVGIG (reference sequence). The CDR3 totals 15 residues. Deletions cut 6 bases from V and 6 bases from J, with 21 bases between. DNA for the CDR3: TGTGCCTGTGTGAGAATAGGGGGGAGGAAAAACACCATATATTTT. Its protein product is CACVRIGGRKNTIYF.

The genes are TRBV4-1 and TRBJ2-3; D could derive from TRBD1 or TRBD2 (6 bases each). The CDR3 sequence is 16 residues long. Germline CDR1 reads MGHRA; CDR2 reads YSYEKL. Between the trimmed V and J ends, which lost 4 bases and 2 bases, there was a span of 16 bases. The CDR3 reads CASSPGAGRTTDTQYF. The CDR3 DNA reads TGCGCCAGCAGCCCGGGGGCCGGACGGACCACAGATACGCAGTATTTT.

The chain couples TRBV7-2 to TRBJ1-2, with D possibly being TRBD1 (6 bases). The germline V gene has CDR1 SGHTA and CDR2 FQGNSA. Trimming removed 4 bases at V and 0 bases at J, with 9 bases between. The CDR3 is 14 residues long. The chain's CDR3 is CASSYGTSNYGYTF. The CDR3 DNA sequence: TGTGCCAGCAGCTACGGGACATCTAACTATGGCTACACCTTC.

This chain joins TRBV7-9 and TRBJ2-7; possible D gene TRBD1, 5 bases. The CDR3 is 12 amino acids. Trimming removed 2 bases from V and 5 bases from J, with 7 bases in between. In germline, CDR1 is SEHNR, CDR2 FQNEAQ (reference sequence). The CDR3, as DNA: TGTGCCAGCAGCTTATTGGGGCACGAGCAGTACTTC. This codes for CASSLLGHEQYF.

In its sample, this clone was seen a few times. The chain employs TRBV5-5 and TRBJ2-3, with D possibly called TRBD1 or TRBD2 (5 bases each). This CDR3 is built from 13 residues. The V gene's germline CDR1 is SGHKS and CDR2 YYEKEE (reference sequence). Trimming took off 0 bases at V and 4 bases at J, with 6 bases between the two ends. Here the CDR3 DNA reads TGTGCCAGCAGCTTGGCGGGACCAGATACGCAGTATTTT. Translation gives CASSLAGPDTQYF.

The chain couples TRBV19 to TRBJ2-1; no reliable D call. The germline V and J ends were trimmed by 4 bases and 8 bases, with 18 bases remaining between them. Per germline, CDR1 LNHDA and CDR2 SQIVND (reference sequence). The length of the CDR3 is 15 residues. DNA for the CDR3: TGTGCCAGTAGTAGGAGTTCGCCTACTGGCCATGAGCAGTTCTTC. Protein product: CASSRSSPTGHEQFF.

This clone occurred a few times. The chain is built from TRBV30 and TRBJ2-2; weak D call: TRBD2 (6 bases). The germline V gene encodes CDR1 GTSNPN and CDR2 SVGIG (reference sequence). The germline V and J ends were trimmed by 4 bases and 8 bases, with 20 bases remaining between them. This CDR3 has 15 residues. The CDR3 loop is CAWNLGGSNSGELFF. The CDR3 DNA reads TGTGCCTGGAACTTAGGAGGGAGTAACTCGGGGGAGCTGTTTTTT.

The chain recombines TRBV9 with TRBJ1-3; TRBD1 is a possible D gene (5 bases). Germline-derived CDR1 and CDR2 are SGDLS and YYNGEE. The length of the CDR3 is 14 residues. V was cut by 6 bases and J by 9 bases, with 19 bases left in between. The CDR3 DNA is TGTGCCAGCACCGGGGACCCTGGGTCAACCACCATATATTTT. This codes for CASTGDPGSTTIYF.

V is TRBV5-4 and J is TRBJ2-1; TRBD1 aligns across 10 bases. Trimming removed 6 bases from V and 13 bases from J; junction bases left unmatched: 10. The CDR3 totals 13 residues. The V gene's germline CDR1 is SGHNT and CDR2 YYREEE (reference sequence). CDR3 coding DNA: TGTGCCAGCACCGGACAGGGGGTTCCCCAACAGTTCTTC. It yields the protein CASTGQGVPQQFF.

This rearrangement joins TRBV5-1 to TRBJ1-5; TRBD1 matches 7 bases. V dropped 2 bases and J dropped 1; count of bases not matched to a gene: 3. The germline V gene encodes CDR1 SGHRS and CDR2 YFSETQ. There are 15 residues in the CDR3. The chain's CDR3 is CASSLGGNSNQPQHF. The CDR3 nucleotides read TGCGCCAGCAGCTTAGGGGGCAACAGCAATCAGCCCCAGCATTTT.

The rearrangement links TRBV7-9 to TRBJ1-5; no firm D call. Trimming took off 5 bases at V and 2 bases at J, with 4 bases between the two ends. In germline, CDR1 is SEHNR, CDR2 FQNEAQ (reference sequence). The CDR3 sequence is 12 residues long. CDR3 in amino acids: CASSQRNQPQHF. CDR3 DNA sequence: TGTGCCAGCAGCCAACGCAATCAGCCCCAGCATTTT.

The V gene is TRBV19, the J gene TRBJ1-5; D gene unclear. Trimming removed 5 bases from V and 7 bases from J, with 12 bases in between. Germline V CDR1 and CDR2: LNHDA, SQIVND (reference sequence). The CDR3 has 13 amino acids. CDR3: CASSLQGRQPQHF. In nucleotides, the CDR3 is TGTGCCAGTAGTCTTCAAGGACGGCAGCCCCAGCATTTT.

The chain recombines TRBV3-1 (or the pseudogene TRBV3-2) with TRBJ2-2, with TRBD2 matching over 7 bases. Germline V gene data show CDR1 as LGHDT and CDR2 as YNNKEL (reference sequence). The CDR3 is 15 amino acids. The J segment lost 4 bases and the V segment lost 2 bases, leaving 4 bases of the junction unmatched. The CDR3: CASSQREGFTGELFF. As DNA, the CDR3 is TGTGCCAGCAGCCAAAGGGAGGGATTCACCGGGGAGCTGTTTTTT.

The CDR3 loop reads CASSYLVGEQFF. Written as DNA, the CDR3 is TGTGCCAGCAGTTACCTAGTCGGTGAGCAGTTCTTC. The gene calls are TRBV27 and TRBJ2-1; D remains ambiguous. V lost 4 bases to trimming and J lost 9 bases, with 10 bases between them. The germline CDR1 and CDR2 sequences are MNHEY and SMNVEV (reference sequence). The CDR3 length is 12 residues.

V usage is TRBV11-2 and J usage is TRBJ2-7, with D perhaps matching TRBD1 (6 bases). This CDR3 contains 14 residues. Germline V lookup: CDR1 SGHAT, CDR2 FQNNGV. The V and J ends lost 5 bases and 6 bases respectively, with 17 bases between them. The CDR3 loop reads CASSPGTRVGEQYF. In DNA, the CDR3 is TGTGCCAGCAGCCCCGGGACACGGGTCGGCGAGCAGTACTTC.

This chain links TRBV7-2 with TRBJ2-5, with D unclear. Trimming pared 6 bases from V and 0 bases from J, leaving 5 bases between. The CDR3 spans 12 residues. CDR1 and CDR2 from the germline V gene are SGHTA and FQGNSA. This CDR3 is CASSLYQETQYF. The CDR3 DNA reads TGTGCCAGCAGTTTGTACCAAGAGACCCAGTACTTC.

The V and J genes are TRBV19 and TRBJ1-1; the match to TRBD1 covers 7 bases. CDR1 LNHDA and CDR2 SQIVND come from the germline V gene (reference sequence). The junction had 2 bases not matched to a gene; V was cut back by 0 bases and J by 1 base. The CDR3 runs 15 residues. The CDR3: CASSIEQGKNTEAFF. The CDR3 DNA reads TGTGCCAGTAGTATAGAACAGGGGAAGAACACTGAAGCTTTCTTT.